These 18 T cell receptor beta chains originate from one sample sequenced in a study of CD8 T cells in ankylosing spondylitis. Via MiXCR, TCRdb re-called the 5' RACE reads, giving one row per CDR3 protein. The profile covers roughly 240,000 distinct CDR3 sequences, with roughly 8.2% appearing a single time and around 4.4% taken by the ten largest. Sequencing was performed on blood, either unsorted or a sorted T cell fraction (not recorded which). The receptor set was obtained from a female donor with ankylosing spondylitis or in good health (not recorded which).

This clonotype was seen more than once but under ten times. The chain links TRBV6-5 to TRBJ1-5; D call uncertain. Per the germline V gene, CDR1 is MNHEY and CDR2 is SVGAGI. The CDR3 contains 13 residues. Trimming took 1 base from V and 7 from J, leaving 8 bases between them. CDR3 sequence reads: CASSYFLRQPQHF. The CDR3 nucleotides read TGTGCCAGCAGTTACTTCCTACGGCAGCCCCAGCATTTT.

This clonotype has ten or more counts. The chain employs TRBV27 and TRBJ1-6, with D uncertain. Trimming took 4 bases from V and 9 from J, leaving 10 bases between them. This CDR3 comprises 13 residues. Germline values: CDR1 MNHEY, CDR2 SMNVEV (reference sequence). This CDR3 is CASSYSLGSPLHF. The CDR3 bases are TGTGCCAGCAGTTATAGCCTAGGTTCACCCCTCCACTTT.

At least ten counts were recorded for this clonotype. The rearrangement joins TRBV7-2 to TRBJ2-1; D perhaps matches TRBD2 (6 bases). V was trimmed by 4 bases and J by 0 bases, leaving 10 bases between them. Germline-derived CDR1 and CDR2 are SGHTA and FQGNSA. There are 15 residues in the CDR3. The CDR3 here is CASSSPGVSYNEQFF. In DNA, the CDR3 is TGTGCCAGCAGCTCCCCGGGGGTCTCCTACAATGAGCAGTTCTTC.

As regards this clonotype: At one end, the junction sequence differs from germline, possibly due to a read error. This chain joins TRBV7-9 and TRBJ2-1, with TRBD2 identical over 11 bases. The CDR3 is 17 amino acids. Germline loops: CDR1 SEHNR, CDR2 FQNEAQ (reference sequence). CDR3: CVSSLGLRLAGSLGQFF. The CDR3 coding sequence is TGTGTCAGCAGCTTAGGGTTGCGACTAGCGGGAAGTCTAGGGCAGTTCTTC.

This chain connects TRBV18 to TRBJ2-7; tentative D call: TRBD1 (5 bases). This CDR3 spans 13 amino acids. Trimming left V 3 bases short and J 2 bases short, with 8 bases between. Per the germline V gene, CDR1 is KGHSH and CDR2 is LQKENI. The CDR3 protein is CASSPPGTYEQYF. In nucleotides, the CDR3 is TGTGCCAGCTCACCGCCAGGGACCTACGAGCAGTACTTC.

This clonotype has ten or more counts. The chain recombines TRBV29-1 with TRBJ1-4; D gene ambiguous. Trimming removed 4 bases at V and 3 bases at J, with 6 bases between. Per germline, CDR1 SQVTM and CDR2 ANQGSEA. There are 12 residues in the CDR3. CDR3: CSVVGANEKLFF. Here the CDR3 DNA reads TGCAGCGTTGTTGGGGCTAATGAAAAACTGTTTTTT.

This clonotype was seen more than once but under ten times. This chain joins TRBV20-1 and TRBJ2-5; 9 bases agree with TRBD2. Looked up from germline, CDR1 is DFQATT and CDR2 is SNEGSKA (reference sequence). V gave up 4 bases and J gave up 5 bases; unmatched junction bases: 5. This CDR3 comprises 13 residues. In nucleotides, the CDR3 is TGCAGTGCTACACGGACTAGCGTGGAGACCCAGTACTTC. Residues: CSATRTSVETQYF.

This clonotype was detected a few times. The rearrangement uses TRBV7-9 and TRBJ1-3; D unclear. Germline CDR1 SEHNR, CDR2 FQNEAQ (reference sequence). The CDR3 is 15 amino acids. Trimming cost V 3 bases and J 0 bases, with 9 bases left between them. In DNA form, the CDR3 reads TGTGCCAGCAGCTTCTCCCAGAGCTCTGGAAACACCATATATTTT. It specifies CASSFSQSSGNTIYF.

This clonotype was detected many times. The rearrangement uses TRBV5-1 and TRBJ1-1; D is possibly TRBD1 (6 bases). The germline V gene encodes CDR1 SGHRS and CDR2 YFSETQ. Trimming removed 1 base at V and 4 bases at J, with 11 bases between. This CDR3 region has 14 residues. The CDR3 reads CASSLSTGRTEAFF. CDR3 sequence (DNA): TGCGCCAGCAGCTTGAGTACAGGGCGCACTGAAGCTTTCTTT.

There are many counts of this clonotype. The chain couples TRBV9 to TRBJ2-1; a possible D gene is TRBD1 (5 bases). The ends were cut back, 4 bases at V and 4 bases at J, with 15 bases in the middle. CDR3 length equals 15 residues. Germline V gene data show CDR1 as SGDLS and CDR2 as YYNGEE. The CDR3 DNA follows: TGTGCCAGCAGCTCCGACAGTCTCCTATACAATGAGCAGTTCTTC. Protein product: CASSSDSLLYNEQFF.

This clonotype appeared many times. The V gene is TRBV7-6, the J gene TRBJ2-1; the D gene is possibly TRBD2 (6 bases). V shed 5 bases and J shed 0 bases, with 14 bases lying between them. The germline V gene encodes CDR1 SGHVS and CDR2 FNYEAQ. The CDR3 covers 16 residues. The CDR3 region is CASSRRLVSSYNEQFF. The DNA of the CDR3 is TGTGCCAGCAGCCGGCGACTAGTTAGCTCCTACAATGAGCAGTTCTTC.

This clonotype was picked up many times. This CDR3 is CSAFRDGNQPQHF. The CDR3 DNA sequence: TGCAGTGCCTTCCGGGACGGCAATCAGCCCCAGCATTTT. The J gene is TRBJ1-5, the V gene TRBV20-1, with D possibly being TRBD1 (5 bases). Germline-derived CDR1 and CDR2 are DFQATT and SNEGSKA (reference sequence). The CDR3 has 13 residues. The V end lost 6 bases, the J end lost 2 bases, and 11 bases lay between the germline ends.

Many counts were recorded for this clonotype. The CDR3 nucleotides read TGCGCCAGCAGCCAAGTGATGGGCAATCAGCCCCAGCATTTT. Its protein product is CASSQVMGNQPQHF. The V gene is TRBV4-3, the J gene TRBJ1-5; D is uncertain. The V gene's germline CDR1 is LGHNA and CDR2 YSLEER. V lost 1 base, J lost 2 bases, and 6 bases lay in between. The CDR3 runs 14 residues.

This clonotype was detected ten times or more. The gene calls are TRBV10-3 and TRBJ2-1; D possibly corresponds to TRBD2 (5 bases). Germline V gives CDR1 ENHRY, CDR2 SYGVKD. Between the trimmed V and J ends, which lost 5 bases and 0 bases, there was a span of 11 bases. The CDR3 spans 15 residues. CDR3 amino acids: CAISSTTSSYNEQFF. CDR3 nucleotide sequence: TGTGCCATCAGTTCGACTACCAGCTCCTACAATGAGCAGTTCTTC.

This clonotype was recorded at least ten times. The CDR3 coding sequence is TGTGCCAGCAGCAAAGGGGAGTGGACTGAAGCTTTCTTT. It codes for CASSKGEWTEAFF. The rearrangement uses TRBV7-9 and TRBJ1-1; TRBD1 might be the D (5 bases). Germline CDR1 SEHNR, CDR2 FQNEAQ (reference sequence). This CDR3 comprises 13 residues. V shed 5 bases and J shed 5 bases, with 12 bases lying between them. Based on the CDR3 plus reference TRBV7-9 and TRBJ1-1, the full variable domain is DTGVSQNPRHKITKRGQNVTFRCDPISEHNRLYWYRQTLGQGPEFLTYFQNEAQLEKSRLLSDRFSAERPKGSFSTLEIQRTEQGDSAMYLCASSKGEWTEAFFGQGTRLTVV.

This clonotype was detected a few times. The V call is TRBV29-1, the J call TRBJ2-1; D gene uncertain. Germline CDR1 is SQVTM and CDR2 is ANQGSEA. V was clipped by 5 bases and J by 0 bases, with 11 bases between them. This CDR3 comprises 14 residues. In DNA, the CDR3 is TGCAGCGTTCGGACCGATAGCTCCTACAATGAGCAGTTCTTC. Encoded protein: CSVRTDSSYNEQFF.

This chain uses TRBV11-2 with TRBJ2-3; the match to TRBD2 covers 13 bases. The V gene's germline CDR1 is SGHAT and CDR2 FQNNGV. Unmatched junction bases numbered 12, after V lost 5 bases and J lost 4 bases. The CDR3 extends over 18 amino acids. In DNA, the CDR3 is TGTGCCAGCAGCCGCGGACTAGCGGGAGCGGGTTATTCAGATACGCAGTATTTT. This translates into CASSRGLAGAGYSDTQYF.

The table lists this clonotype with many counts. CDR3 DNA: TGCAGTGCCTCCGGGACTAGTCATCATGAGCAGTTCTTC. As protein: CSASGTSHHEQFF. The chain links TRBV20-1 to TRBJ2-1; the match to TRBD2 covers 8 bases. Trimming removed 6 bases from V and 8 bases from J; junction bases left unmatched: 9. This CDR3 has 13 residues. CDR1 DFQATT and CDR2 SNEGSKA come from the germline V gene (reference sequence).